This T cell receptor beta chain was sequenced in a study of CD8 T cells in ankylosing spondylitis. Findings of the study overall: Disease-linked clones had a CD8+ phenotype and relatively low frequency in peripheral blood. A TCR beta motif of several highly homologous variants appeared characteristic of ankylosing spondylitis blood. Significant enrichment of disease-linked clones was reportedly seen in matched ankylosing spondylitis synovial fluid.

The V and J ends lost 11 bases and 0 bases respectively, with 14 bases between them. Germline V lookup: CDR1 MDHEN, CDR2 SYDVKM. CDR3 length: 15 amino acids. Quantitative molecular-barcoded 5'-RACE generated the TCR beta libraries. One entry per CDR3 protein results from TCRdb running MiXCR on the 5' RACE reads. The data show approximately 190,000 distinct CDR3 sequences, under 15% seen once. This clonotype appeared a few times. Antigen: not known. This TCR derives from a female donor with ankylosing spondylitis or in good health (not recorded which). The source material was blood, either unsorted or a sorted T cell fraction (not recorded which). The V and J genes are TRBV28 and TRBJ2-6; maybe TRBD1 (6 bases). In DNA form, the CDR3 reads TGTGCCGACACGGGACAAAGCTCTGGGGCCAACGTCCTGACTTTC. It codes for CADTGQSSGANVLTF.